The 24 T cell receptor beta chains listed next were all sequenced from one sample in a study of neurological immune-mediated disorders. One entry per CDR3 protein results from TCRdb running MiXCR on the 5' RACE reads. This repertoire shows some 100,000 distinct CDR3 sequences, around 14% found once; its top ten account for about 4.6%. The sample's time point: longitudinal time-point 2. Sequences were obtained from PBMCs. The source is a female donor with HTLV-1-associated myelopathy (HAM/TSP).

This clonotype has at least ten counts. The chain combines TRBV12-5 with TRBJ2-4, with D unresolved. The CDR3 totals 16 residues. Deletions cut 5 bases from V and 0 bases from J, with 14 bases between. Germline CDR1 reads LGHNT; CDR2 reads FRNRAP. The CDR3 here is CASGQHSSLAKNIQYF. In DNA form, the CDR3 reads TGTGCTAGTGGTCAACACAGTAGCCTAGCCAAAAACATTCAGTACTTC.

The chain joins TRBV12-3 or TRBV12-4 to TRBJ2-2, with unresolved D. The CDR3 length is 11 residues. V lost 2 bases and J lost 8, with 3 bases in between. This chain's CDR3 is CASSLSGELFF. CDR3 DNA sequence: TGTGCCAGCAGTTTATCTGGGGAGCTGTTTTTT.

There are many counts of this clonotype. CDR3 protein: CSARTGNTDTQYF. CDR3 nucleotide sequence: TGCAGTGCTAGGACAGGGAACACAGATACGCAGTATTTT. V is TRBV20-1 and J is TRBJ2-3; 7 bases align to TRBD1. This CDR3 comprises 13 residues. With 3 bases clipped from V and 2 bases from J, the junction kept 2 bases outside the gene matches. Germline CDR1 reads DFQATT; CDR2 reads SNEGSKA (reference sequence).

This clonotype was detected many times. The chain couples TRBV12-3 or TRBV12-4 to TRBJ1-4, with D perhaps TRBD1 (5 bases). Trimming cost V 5 bases and J 10 bases, with 11 bases left between them. The CDR3 length is 12 residues. The CDR3 here is CASSQHGGKLFF. CDR3 DNA sequence: TGTGCCAGCAGTCAACACGGGGGAAAACTGTTTTTT.

This clonotype appeared many times. The chain combines TRBV7-2 with TRBJ1-1; a possible D gene is TRBD1 (5 bases). This CDR3 has 13 amino acids. V was pared by 2 bases and J by 1 base, with 5 bases between. Germline assignment: CDR1 SGHTA and CDR2 FQGNSA. CDR3 amino acids: CASSLTGNTEAFF. The CDR3 DNA reads as TGTGCCAGCAGCTTAACAGGGAACACTGAAGCTTTCTTT.

Many counts were recorded for this clonotype. The V call is TRBV11-2, the J call TRBJ2-1; 8 bases match TRBD2. This CDR3 contains 15 residues. From germline, CDR1 is SGHAT and CDR2 FQNNGV. After removal of 5 bases from V and 9 bases from J, the junction contained 12 bases not matched to a gene. CDR3 in DNA: TGTGCCAGCAGCCCCCTCCGGGGGGGGCCGGGTGAGCAGTTCTTC. This codes for CASSPLRGGPGEQFF.

This clonotype was counted ten times or more. V and J are TRBV7-2 and TRBJ2-7; the D gene is possibly TRBD1 (6 bases). The CDR3 totals 13 residues. V lost 5 bases and J lost 2, with 10 bases in between. Germline values: CDR1 SGHTA, CDR2 FQGNSA. The CDR3 spells CASSTRDTYEQYF. For the CDR3, the DNA is TGTGCCAGCAGCACTCGGGACACCTACGAGCAGTACTTC. Filled out from reference TRBV7-2 and TRBJ2-7, the complete variable domain reads GAGVSQSPSNKVTEKGKDVELRCDPISGHTALYWYRQSLGQGLEFLIYFQGNSAPDKSGLPSDRFSAERTGGSVSTLTIQRTQQEDSAVYLCASSTRDTYEQYFGPGTRLTVT.

This clonotype was observed at least ten times. The V and J genes are TRBV12-5 and TRBJ2-2, with TRBD2 matching over 12 bases. The germline gives CDR1 LGHNT, CDR2 FRNRAP. Trimming at V came to 6 bases and at J to 7 bases, leaving 9 bases not matched to a gene. This CDR3 region has 16 residues. The CDR3 spells CASGSLAGGPGGELFF. CDR3 nucleotide sequence: TGTGCTAGTGGCTCCCTAGCGGGGGGGCCGGGCGGGGAGCTGTTTTTT.

Ten or more counts support this clonotype. This chain joins TRBV6-7 and TRBJ2-7, with a weak D call TRBD2 (6 bases). TRBV6-7 is an ORF; its function is uncertain. This CDR3 is 16 amino acids long. Trimming took 0 bases from V and 3 from J, leaving 15 bases between them. CDR3 DNA sequence: TGTGCCAGCAGTTACTCGCCTGACACTAGCAGCTACGAGCAGTACTTC. Translation: CASSYSPDTSSYEQYF.

This clonotype was detected many times. This chain uses TRBV6-6 with TRBJ2-1; D uncertain. V was clipped by 3 bases and J by 9 bases, with 9 bases between them. The CDR3 length is 12 residues. Germline CDR1 MNHNY, CDR2 SVGAGI (reference sequence). The CDR3 region has the DNA TGTGCCAGCAGTTATGGGTATCTTGAGCAGTTCTTC. It translates to CASSYGYLEQFF.

This clonotype was seen repeatedly, ten times or more. V is TRBV5-1 and J is TRBJ2-1; 8 bases agree with TRBD1. J gave up 4 bases and V 1 base, and 7 bases lay outside the gene matches. The germline gives CDR1 SGHRS, CDR2 YFSETQ. The CDR3 is made up of 16 amino acids. Here the CDR3 reads CASSLTGQGGYNEQFF. CDR3 in DNA: TGCGCCAGCAGCTTGACCGGACAGGGAGGATACAATGAGCAGTTCTTC.

This clonotype is large within its sample. In DNA, the CDR3 is TGTGCCAGCAGCTTAGGGGCGGGGGGGACCGGGGAGCTGTTTTTT. The encoded protein is CASSLGAGGTGELFF. The genes are TRBV7-2 and TRBJ2-2, with 9 nucleotides matching TRBD2. The J segment lost 5 bases and the V segment lost 1 base, leaving 2 bases of the junction unmatched. CDR1 and CDR2 from the germline V gene are SGHTA and FQGNSA. The length of the CDR3 is 15 residues.

This clonotype was seen ten or more times. The CDR3 nucleotides are TGTGCCAGCAAACGGGGACAGGGGACGTCGCAGTACTTC. It codes for CASKRGQGTSQYF. The chain employs TRBV5-6 and TRBJ2-7; 10 nucleotides line up with TRBD1. The trim removed 6 bases at V and 9 bases at J, leaving 9 bases unmatched. Germline V gives CDR1 SGHDT, CDR2 YYEEEE. The CDR3 spans 13 residues.

This chain connects TRBV27 to TRBJ2-7; 9 nucleotides align to TRBD2. Unmatched junction bases numbered 6, after V lost 7 bases and J lost 5 bases. There are 13 residues in the CDR3. Germline-derived CDR1 and CDR2 are MNHEY and SMNVEV (reference sequence). The CDR3 DNA sequence: TGTGCCAGCACGCCTAGCGGGGCCCACGAGCAGTACTTC. It encodes CASTPSGAHEQYF.

This clonotype has at least ten counts. The CDR3 is CSATATGGVETQYF. In DNA, the CDR3 is TGCAGTGCAACCGCGACAGGGGGCGTAGAGACCCAGTACTTC. The rearrangement uses TRBV20-1 and TRBJ2-5, with TRBD1 matching over 10 bases. This CDR3 is 14 amino acids long. The germline V gene encodes CDR1 DFQATT and CDR2 SNEGSKA (reference sequence). The trim removed 6 bases at V and 4 bases at J, leaving 8 bases unmatched.

The V and J genes are TRBV5-1 and TRBJ2-3; TRBD2 matches 9 bases. With 6 bases clipped from V and 4 bases from J, the junction kept 6 bases outside the gene matches. CDR3 length: 14 residues. Germline lookup yields CDR1 SGHRS and CDR2 YFSETQ. Here the CDR3 reads CASTAGGYPDTQYF. The DNA for the CDR3 is TGCGCCAGCACCGCGGGGGGGTATCCAGATACGCAGTATTTT.

This clonotype was found many times. The V and J genes are TRBV10-3 and TRBJ2-5, with D possibly TRBD1 on 6 matching bases. The germline gives CDR1 ENHRY, CDR2 SYGVKD. The V end was cut by 6 bases, the J end by 2 bases, with 13 bases between. The CDR3 loop spans 14 amino acids. DNA for the CDR3: TGTGCCATCAGACCCTACAGGGAACAAGAGACCCAGTACTTC. Its translation: CAIRPYREQETQYF.

This clonotype was counted many times. The genes are TRBV6-2 or TRBV6-3 and TRBJ2-5; D is possibly TRBD2 (6 bases). Germline V CDR1 and CDR2: MNHEY, SVGEGT. Trimming removed 5 bases at V and 2 bases at J, with 6 bases between. The CDR3 sequence is 12 residues long. Written as DNA, the CDR3 is TGTGCCAGCAGTCGGGGGCAAGAGACCCAGTACTTC. Translation: CASSRGQETQYF.

In its sample, this clonotype was seen many times. The chain carries TRBV4-2 and TRBJ2-5; TRBD1 matches 8 bases. This CDR3 contains 15 residues. Germline V gene data show CDR1 as LGHNA and CDR2 as YNFKEQ. The J segment lost 5 bases and the V segment lost 0 bases, leaving 5 bases of the junction unmatched. In nucleotides, the CDR3 is TGTGCCAGCAGCCAAGAGAGTCGACAGGGGGAGACCCAGTACTTC. Its translation: CASSQESRQGETQYF.

This clonotype has ten or more counts. V gene TRBV20-1 combines with J gene TRBJ1-1; 7 nucleotides line up with TRBD1. Germline trimming cut 3 bases from V and 6 bases from J; bases unmatched to any gene: 7. CDR3 length: 13 residues. Germline V gives CDR1 DFQATT, CDR2 SNEGSKA (reference sequence). The CDR3 is CSASPPGGAEAFF. CDR3 in DNA: TGCAGTGCTAGCCCCCCAGGGGGAGCTGAAGCTTTCTTT.

This clonotype has a count of ten or more. The chain employs TRBV6-2 or TRBV6-3 and TRBJ1-5; D uncertain. CDR1 and CDR2 (germline): MNHEY, SVGEGT. The CDR3 loop spans 13 amino acids. V lost 4 bases and J lost 2, with 6 bases in between. CDR3 residues: CASSSGRNQPQHF. The CDR3 region has the DNA TGTGCCAGCAGTTCTGGACGCAATCAGCCCCAGCATTTT.

Many counts were recorded for this clonotype. V gene TRBV11-2 combines with J gene TRBJ2-1; D is uncertain. CDR3 length: 13 amino acids. The germline CDR1 and CDR2 sequences are SGHAT and FQNNGV. Trimming removed 2 bases at V and 7 bases at J, with 9 bases between. Here the CDR3 DNA reads TGTGCCAGCAGCTTACGACTCTTGAATGAGCAGTTCTTC. Residues: CASSLRLLNEQFF.

The sample holds many counts of this clonotype. The rearrangement uses TRBV12-3 or TRBV12-4 and TRBJ1-3; 9 positions match TRBD1. The CDR3 is made up of 16 amino acids. Trimming cost V 6 bases and J 0 bases; bases outside gene matches: 6. The CDR3 nucleotides are TGTGCCAGCAGGGGGACAGGGCCTATCTCTGGAAACACCATATATTTT. Translation: CASRGTGPISGNTIYF.

The gene calls are TRBV6-6 and TRBJ2-7, with no clear D. The CDR3 contains 14 residues. Per germline, CDR1 MNHNY and CDR2 SVGAGI (reference sequence). The V gene lost 7 bases and the J gene lost 7 bases, with 20 bases spanning the gap. CDR3 DNA: TGTGCCAGCATAGGTACCAGGTCCGCCTTAGAGCAGTACTTC. It codes for CASIGTRSALEQYF.